These T cell receptor beta chains were read from a single sample in a study of control samples from healthy donors and cancer patients. This table comes from immunoSEQ multiplex PCR, and its TCRdb copy is limited to in-frame clones, with some not included. The sample records approximately 52,000 clones, roughly nine tenths being singletons. What was sequenced was PBMCs. These receptors originate from a man aged 60 to 75 with head and neck cancer. CDR3s include the opening cysteine and the closing phenylalanine or tryptophan.

v_call	j_call	cdr3_aa
TRBV12-3/TRBV12-4	TRBJ2-5	CASSLRETQYF
TRBV6-1	TRBJ2-7	CASSEQAGYEQYF
TRBV19	TRBJ2-1	CASSQGDSYNEQFF
TRBV28	TRBJ1-2	CASKRTGTGGRLALIGYTF
TRBV2	TRBJ2-5	CASSGGRGETQYF
TRBV5-8	TRBJ2-2	CASSLAAGMNTGELFF
TRBV18	TRBJ2-1	CASSPGASGRFDNEQFF
TRBV30	TRBJ2-7	CAWSRPGAVGFYEQYF
TRBV3-1/TRBV3-2	TRBJ2-2	CASSQDWLANTGELFF
TRBV18	TRBJ1-4	CASSPMGLTKEKLFF
TRBV7-2	TRBJ1-2	CASSLQRDSYGYTF
TRBV24-1	TRBJ2-3	CATRGGREITDTQYF
TRBV7-8	TRBJ1-2	CASSLERQALRDGYTF
TRBV4-2	TRBJ2-2	CASSPPGGTDTGELFF
TRBV28	TRBJ2-3	CASSVSPGSSNTDTQYF
TRBV20-1	TRBJ1-6	CSASLTGLFSSYNSPLHF
TRBV6-2/TRBV6-3	TRBJ1-4	CASSLRIATNEKLFF
TRBV10-3	TRBJ2-1	CAISERHSSYNEQFF
TRBV6-5	TRBJ1-5	CASREGRYQPQHF
TRBV5-1	TRBJ2-7	CASSSQSGQYYEQYF
TRBV7-2	TRBJ2-2	CASSLFLGANTGELFF
TRBV27	TRBJ2-2	CASSLVGSGRAAGELFF
TRBV20-1	TRBJ1-5	CSASGGVSNQPQHF
TRBV5-4	TRBJ1-1	CASSLGTGLNTEAFF
TRBV6-6	TRBJ2-3	CASSPVSGSADTQYF
TRBV20-1	TRBJ1-2	CSARDNYGYTF
TRBV2	TRBJ1-1	CASSANPNTEAFF
TRBV5-1	TRBJ2-7	CASSTYLLRDEQYF
TRBV7-8	TRBJ2-3	CASSLTAPDSFSTDTQYF
TRBV9	TRBJ1-1	CASSVEVQGAYTEAFF
TRBV2	TRBJ2-3	CAIPAGTSVTDTQYF
TRBV5-5	TRBJ1-2	CASSLGDRGSYGYTF
TRBV3-1/TRBV3-2	TRBJ2-7	CASSVSRDTSEQYF
TRBV29-1	TRBJ1-5	CSAVTGPNSNQPQHF
TRBV30	TRBJ1-6	CAWSSWAEYSPLHF
TRBV7-2	TRBJ1-3	CASSSNPGGIGNTIYF
TRBV7-8	TRBJ2-3	CASSLITSTDTQYF
TRBV6-5	TRBJ1-5	CASSYSYGINQPQHF
TRBV6-6	TRBJ2-4	CASSYLGRGINIQYF
TRBV18	TRBJ2-5	CASSPGVGGGFQETQYF
TRBV9	TRBJ2-7	CASSVLGDNEQYF
TRBV29-1	TRBJ2-5	CSVSAGNQETQYF
TRBV19	TRBJ1-4	CASSGTEGDEKLFF
TRBV5-1	TRBJ2-7	CASSLEVPHEQYF
TRBV27	TRBJ2-3	CASSLRGWFGTSSYTQYF
TRBV5-4	TRBJ2-7	CASSYRESGEQYF
TRBV7-2	TRBJ2-3	CASSPLGTTDTQYF
TRBV11-2	TRBJ1-1	CASIRWGRDPEAFF
TRBV7-2	TRBJ2-7	CASSLDPIRPEQYF
TRBV9	TRBJ2-5	CASPGPDQETQYF